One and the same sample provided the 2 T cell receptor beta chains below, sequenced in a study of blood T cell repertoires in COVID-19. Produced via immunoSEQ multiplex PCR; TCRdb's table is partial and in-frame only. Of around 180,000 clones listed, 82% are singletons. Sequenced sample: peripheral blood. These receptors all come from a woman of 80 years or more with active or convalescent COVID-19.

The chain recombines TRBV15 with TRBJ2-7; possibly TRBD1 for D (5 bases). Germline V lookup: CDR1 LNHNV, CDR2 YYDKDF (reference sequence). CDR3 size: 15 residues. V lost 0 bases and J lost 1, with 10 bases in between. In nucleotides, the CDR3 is TGTGCCACCAGCAGAGATCTTACAGGTTCCTACGAGCAGTACTTC. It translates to CATSRDLTGSYEQYF.

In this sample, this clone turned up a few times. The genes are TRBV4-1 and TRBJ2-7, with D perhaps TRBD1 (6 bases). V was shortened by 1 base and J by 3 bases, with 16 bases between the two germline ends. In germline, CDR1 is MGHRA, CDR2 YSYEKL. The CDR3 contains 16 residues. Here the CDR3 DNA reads TGCGCCAGCAGCCAAGGATTCAACAGGGTCATCTACGAGCAGTACTTC. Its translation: CASSQGFNRVIYEQYF.